This TCR beta chain originates from a study of T cell responses to AZD1222 COVID-19 vaccine (dated by TCRdb to 2020 to 2022). Describing the broader study: A total of 233 trial participants underwent TCR sequencing, of whom 207 received two doses of AZD1222 and about 25 received two doses of the MenACWY control vaccine. Enrollment into the trials was organized by age into subgroups of 18-55, 56-69 and 70-plus years, and those subgroups contained about 160, 30 and 59 TCR-sequenced participants, respectively.

Between the V and J ends, shortened by 0 bases and 5 bases respectively, the junction contains 19 bases. The CDR3, from cysteine to phenylalanine, totals 17 residues. Here the CDR3 DNA is all that survives: 51 bases in frame from base 1. A word on this clone: Its antigen is currently not known. No base quality values were provided; no much bigger clone lies one nucleotide off.

What this sample's time point label stands for: about 28 days (+/-7) after the second vaccine dose. Because spike-specific TCR depth and breadth did not differ between the two schedules, AZD1222 recipients who got a second dose at roughly 4 weeks were pooled with those who got a second dose at roughly 12 weeks. Vaccinee samples were obtained from the UK trials COV001 and COV002, which included a single-blind randomized controlled phase 2/3 trial of AZD1222 (ChAdOx1 nCoV-19) in healthy adults. For TCRbeta chain sequencing, PBMC samples from trial participants were taken at day 0 and at day 28 after the second dose. Overall study results and their limits: The 56-69-year group was small, and its depth increase did not reach significance, likely because of low power. Because no day 14 peak-response samples were available, repertoires were characterized only after the peak T cell response. Conclusions about previously exposed vaccinees were limited because only six AZD1222 recipients were SARS-CoV-2 seropositive at baseline. Spike-specific TCR breadth and depth rose significantly after two AZD1222 doses compared with day 0 and with MenACWY recipients. CD4 TCRs associated with the vaccine covered the entire spike protein, and the dominant responses were in regions 160-218 and 743-854. Epitopes outside the regions mutated in the B.1.351 and B.1.1.7 variants were reportedly recognized by nearly half of the unique spike-specific TCRs. Participants were mostly white British, with more females than males. The authors suggested clonal diversity may have been underestimated.

The CDR3 regions of human TCRbeta chains were analyzed by immunosequencing. The paper's processing steps were these. TCRs in the repertoires were compared against a reference library of SARS-CoV-2-specific TCRs that had been generated with the MIRA antigen-specificity platform. Breadth was defined as the fraction of unique TCRs that were SARS-CoV-2-associated, and depth was defined as the fraction of total T cells that were SARS-CoV-2-associated. Using the MIRA data, each spike-specific TCR was assigned both to the spike region to which the TCR was reactive and to a CD4 or CD8 class. Log10-transformed breadth and depth values were compared by one-way ANOVA with Sidak's multiple comparisons tests. TCRdb re-hosts the immuneACCESS table, in-frame sequences only. Its copies lack some clones; in the studies checked, an unresolved V gene accounts for under half of them, and the cause for the rest is not known. V, J and clone size derive from that table, while D and trimming were established from the DNA sequence. The sample table lists over 110,000 clones, roughly 93% of them with a count of one. The top ten clones comprise roughly 10% of the sample.

The receptor comes from an adult who received the AZD1222 COVID-19 vaccine. Recombination linked TRBV23-1 to TRBJ1-2; confidence is insufficient to name the D gene. TRBV23-1 is designated an ORF whose function remains uncertain. Sample: peripheral blood, taken 28 days after the second AZD1222 dose. The nucleotide sequence reads TGCGCCAGCAGTCAATCAGTAAACGAGGGCCCTTTGTATGGCTACACCTTC. This codes for CASSQSVNEGPLYGYTF.